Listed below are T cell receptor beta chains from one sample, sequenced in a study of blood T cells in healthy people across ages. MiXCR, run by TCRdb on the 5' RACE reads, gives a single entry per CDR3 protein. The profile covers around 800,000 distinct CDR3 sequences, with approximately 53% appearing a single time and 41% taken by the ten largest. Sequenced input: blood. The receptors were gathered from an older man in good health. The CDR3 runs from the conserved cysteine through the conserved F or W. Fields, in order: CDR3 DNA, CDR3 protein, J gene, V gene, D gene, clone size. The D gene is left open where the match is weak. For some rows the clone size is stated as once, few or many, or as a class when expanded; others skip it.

CDR3 DNA: TGCGCCAGCAGTCACTCCGGGACAGGGCGCACAGATACGCAGTATTTT
CDR3 protein: CASSHSGTGRTDTQYF
J gene: TRBJ2-3
V gene: TRBV23-1
D gene: TRBD1
clone size: .

CDR3 DNA: TGTGCCAGCAGTGTACAGGGGACCTACAATGAGCAGTTCTTC
CDR3 protein: CASSVQGTYNEQFF
J gene: TRBJ2-1
V gene: TRBV12-3/TRBV12-4
D gene: TRBD1
clone size: .

CDR3 DNA: TGCAGTGCTATTCTAGCGGGAGAAGAGACCCAGTACTTC
CDR3 protein: CSAILAGEETQYF
J gene: TRBJ2-5
V gene: TRBV20-1
D gene: TRBD2
clone size: few

CDR3 DNA: TGTGCCAGCAGCTCCAATAGGGTTAGCACTGAAGCTTTCTTT
CDR3 protein: CASSSNRVSTEAFF
J gene: TRBJ1-1
V gene: TRBV7-2
D gene: .
clone size: few

CDR3 DNA: TGCAGCGTCGTTAGCAGCACAGATACGCAGTATTTT
CDR3 protein: CSVVSSTDTQYF
J gene: TRBJ2-3
V gene: TRBV29-1
D gene: .
clone size: .

CDR3 DNA: TGCAGTGCTAGAGAAGACAGGGTGGGAGGCTACACCTTC
CDR3 protein: CSAREDRVGGYTF
J gene: TRBJ1-2
V gene: TRBV20-1
D gene: TRBD1
clone size: few

CDR3 DNA: TGCAGTGCTAGATTTCCGAACAGGGGTTATGGCCACACCTTC
CDR3 protein: CSARFPNRGYGHTF
J gene: TRBJ1-2
V gene: TRBV20-1
D gene: TRBD1
clone size: .

CDR3 DNA: TGCAGTGCCAGGACAGGGGGAGAAAAACTGTTTTTT
CDR3 protein: CSARTGGEKLFF
J gene: TRBJ1-4
V gene: TRBV20-1
D gene: TRBD1
clone size: .

CDR3 DNA: TGTGCCAGCAGTTACGACGGCAGGGACACTGAAGCTTTCTTT
CDR3 protein: CASSYDGRDTEAFF
J gene: TRBJ1-1
V gene: TRBV6-6
D gene: .
clone size: .

CDR3 DNA: TGTGCCAGCTCACACCGGGACCAGTCACACGAGCAGTACTTC
CDR3 protein: CASSHRDQSHEQYF
J gene: TRBJ2-7
V gene: TRBV18
D gene: .
clone size: .

CDR3 DNA: TGTGCCAGCAGTTACTCAGCCAGCCCGCTAGCCAAAAACATTCAGTACTTC
CDR3 protein: CASSYSASPLAKNIQYF
J gene: TRBJ2-4
V gene: TRBV6-5
D gene: .
clone size: .

CDR3 DNA: TGTGCCAGCAGCACCGACCCTGGGGGCGAGCAGTACTTC
CDR3 protein: CASSTDPGGEQYF
J gene: TRBJ2-7
V gene: TRBV7-3
D gene: .
clone size: .

CDR3 DNA: TGCGCCAGCAGCTTGGTGGCGGGAGAAGGAAACATTCAGTACTTC
CDR3 protein: CASSLVAGEGNIQYF
J gene: TRBJ2-4
V gene: TRBV5-1
D gene: TRBD2
clone size: .

CDR3 DNA: TGTGCCAGCAGTTCGGCCGGGACTAGCGGGTATCTCAGATACGCGTATTTT
CDR3 protein: CASSSAGTSGYLRYAYF
J gene: TRBJ2-3
V gene: TRBV12-3/TRBV12-4
D gene: TRBD2
clone size: few

CDR3 DNA: TGCGCCAGCAGCCAAGAGGGACAGAGACACAGATACGCGTATTTT
CDR3 protein: CASSQEGQRHRYAYF
J gene: TRBJ2-3
V gene: TRBV4-1
D gene: TRBD1
clone size: .

CDR3 DNA: TGTGCCAGCAGCACGGACAGGGGGAAAGGGTCCTACAATGGGCAGTTCTTC
CDR3 protein: CASSTDRGKGSYNGQFF
J gene: TRBJ2-1
V gene: TRBV7-9
D gene: TRBD1
clone size: .

CDR3 DNA: TGCAGTGCCCACGAGGAGGGGACAGGGGGCAGCCAGCCCCAGCATTTT
CDR3 protein: CSAHEEGTGGSQPQHF
J gene: TRBJ1-5
V gene: TRBV20-1
D gene: TRBD1
clone size: .

CDR3 DNA: TGTGCCAGCAGTTTAAAAAGCGCCGGGGAGCTGTTTTTT
CDR3 protein: CASSLKSAGELFF
J gene: TRBJ2-2
V gene: TRBV12-3/TRBV12-4
D gene: .
clone size: .

CDR3 DNA: TGTGCCAGCAATAAGGGACAGGGGTACGAGCAGTACTTC
CDR3 protein: CASNKGQGYEQYF
J gene: TRBJ2-7
V gene: TRBV6-1
D gene: TRBD1
clone size: .

CDR3 DNA: TGTGCCAGCAGTTACTCAGGTATCGATGAGCAGTACTTC
CDR3 protein: CASSYSGIDEQYF
J gene: TRBJ2-7
V gene: TRBV6-2/TRBV6-3
D gene: .
clone size: once

CDR3 DNA: TGTGCCAGCAGAAGGGACCCAGAGACCCAGTACTTC
CDR3 protein: CASRRDPETQYF
J gene: TRBJ2-5
V gene: TRBV2
D gene: .
clone size: .

CDR3 DNA: TGTGCCAGCAGGACAACAGGCAGCGAGCAGTACTTC
CDR3 protein: CASRTTGSEQYF
J gene: TRBJ2-7
V gene: TRBV2
D gene: .
clone size: few

CDR3 DNA: TGTGCCAGCAGTTCGGGTGCGTTGAGCTATGGCTACACCTTC
CDR3 protein: CASSSGALSYGYTF
J gene: TRBJ1-2
V gene: TRBV12-3/TRBV12-4
D gene: .
clone size: .

CDR3 DNA: TGTGCCAGCAGCTTGCAGGGGGCGCCGGGGTGGACCCAGTACTTC
CDR3 protein: CASSLQGAPGWTQYF
J gene: TRBJ2-5
V gene: TRBV5-4
D gene: TRBD1
clone size: .

CDR3 DNA: TGCGCCAGCAGTGAGTCCAGGGGTACCTACGAGCAGTACTTC
CDR3 protein: CASSESRGTYEQYF
J gene: TRBJ2-7
V gene: TRBV10-1
D gene: .
clone size: .

CDR3 DNA: TGTGCCAGCATGGCCGATTCGGCCCTCCACTTT
CDR3 protein: CASMADSALHF
J gene: TRBJ1-6
V gene: TRBV27
D gene: .
clone size: .

CDR3 DNA: TGTGCCAGCAGCCCGATACCGGGAGAGACCCAGTACTTC
CDR3 protein: CASSPIPGETQYF
J gene: TRBJ2-5
V gene: TRBV7-3
D gene: .
clone size: .

CDR3 DNA: TGTGCCAGCAGTTTTGTCTCGGGGGGTTTAGCTAACTATGGCTACACCTTC
CDR3 protein: CASSFVSGGLANYGYTF
J gene: TRBJ1-2
V gene: TRBV28
D gene: .
clone size: .

CDR3 DNA: TGTGCCAGCACACCCGGGAGGGAAAGTTCGGGCTATGGCTACACCTTC
CDR3 protein: CASTPGRESSGYGYTF
J gene: TRBJ1-2
V gene: TRBV6-5
D gene: .
clone size: .

CDR3 DNA: TGTGCCAGCTCACCCTCATTATCCCTTGGGAGCTCCTACGAGCAGTACTTC
CDR3 protein: CASSPSLSLGSSYEQYF
J gene: TRBJ2-7
V gene: TRBV18
D gene: .
clone size: .

CDR3 DNA: TGTGCCAGCACGATGTCTAGTCGCTACGAGCAGTACTTC
CDR3 protein: CASTMSSRYEQYF
J gene: TRBJ2-7
V gene: TRBV6-1
D gene: .
clone size: .

CDR3 DNA: TGTGCCACCAGTGACCCCGTGACAGGGGGCATAGATACGCAGTATTTT
CDR3 protein: CATSDPVTGGIDTQYF
J gene: TRBJ2-3
V gene: TRBV24-1
D gene: TRBD1
clone size: .

CDR3 DNA: TGTGCCAGCAGTTTACTGGGGGAACACAGATACGCGTATTTT
CDR3 protein: CASSLLGEHRYAYF
J gene: TRBJ2-3
V gene: TRBV12-3/TRBV12-4
D gene: .
clone size: few